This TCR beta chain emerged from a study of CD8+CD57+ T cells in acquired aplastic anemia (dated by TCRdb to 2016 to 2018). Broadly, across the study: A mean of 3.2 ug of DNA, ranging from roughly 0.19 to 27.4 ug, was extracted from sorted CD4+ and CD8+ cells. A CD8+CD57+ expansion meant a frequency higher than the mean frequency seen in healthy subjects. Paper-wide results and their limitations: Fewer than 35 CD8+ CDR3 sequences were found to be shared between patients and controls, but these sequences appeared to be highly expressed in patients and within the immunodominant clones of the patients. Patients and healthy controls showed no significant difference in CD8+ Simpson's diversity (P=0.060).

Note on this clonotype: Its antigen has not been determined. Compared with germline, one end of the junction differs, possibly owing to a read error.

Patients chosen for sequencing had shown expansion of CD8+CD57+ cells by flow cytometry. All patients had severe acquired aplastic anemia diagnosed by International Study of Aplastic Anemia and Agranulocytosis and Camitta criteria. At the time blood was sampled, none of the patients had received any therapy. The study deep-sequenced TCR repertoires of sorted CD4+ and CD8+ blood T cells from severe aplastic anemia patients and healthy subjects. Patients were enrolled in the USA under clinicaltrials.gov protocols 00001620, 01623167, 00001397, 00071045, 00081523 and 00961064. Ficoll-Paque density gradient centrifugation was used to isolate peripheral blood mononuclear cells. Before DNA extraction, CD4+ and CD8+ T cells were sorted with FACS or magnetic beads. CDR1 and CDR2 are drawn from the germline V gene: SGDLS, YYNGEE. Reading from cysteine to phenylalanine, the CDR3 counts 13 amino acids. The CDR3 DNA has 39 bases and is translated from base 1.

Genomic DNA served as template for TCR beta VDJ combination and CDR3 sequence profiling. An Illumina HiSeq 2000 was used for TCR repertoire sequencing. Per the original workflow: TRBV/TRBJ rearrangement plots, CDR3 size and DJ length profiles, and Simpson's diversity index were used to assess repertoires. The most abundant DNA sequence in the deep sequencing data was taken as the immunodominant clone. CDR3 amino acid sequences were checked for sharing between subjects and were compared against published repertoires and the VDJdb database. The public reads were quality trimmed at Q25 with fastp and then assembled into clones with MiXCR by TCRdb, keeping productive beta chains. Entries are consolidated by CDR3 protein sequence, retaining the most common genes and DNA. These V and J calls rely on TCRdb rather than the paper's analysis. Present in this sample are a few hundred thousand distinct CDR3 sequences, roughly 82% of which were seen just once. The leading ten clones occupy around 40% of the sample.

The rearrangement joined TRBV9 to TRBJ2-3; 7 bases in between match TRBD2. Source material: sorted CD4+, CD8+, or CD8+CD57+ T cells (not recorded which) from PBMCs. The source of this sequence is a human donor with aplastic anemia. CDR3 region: CASGGAGNNQHFF. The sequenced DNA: TGTGCCAGCGGAGGAGCGGGGAACAATCAGCACTTTTTT. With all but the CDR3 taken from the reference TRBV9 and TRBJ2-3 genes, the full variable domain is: DSGVTQTPKHLITATGQRVTLRCSPRSGDLSVYWYQQSLDQGLQFLIQYYNGEERAKGNILERFSAQQFPDLHSELNLSSLELGDSALYFCASGGAGNNQHFFGPGTRLTVL.